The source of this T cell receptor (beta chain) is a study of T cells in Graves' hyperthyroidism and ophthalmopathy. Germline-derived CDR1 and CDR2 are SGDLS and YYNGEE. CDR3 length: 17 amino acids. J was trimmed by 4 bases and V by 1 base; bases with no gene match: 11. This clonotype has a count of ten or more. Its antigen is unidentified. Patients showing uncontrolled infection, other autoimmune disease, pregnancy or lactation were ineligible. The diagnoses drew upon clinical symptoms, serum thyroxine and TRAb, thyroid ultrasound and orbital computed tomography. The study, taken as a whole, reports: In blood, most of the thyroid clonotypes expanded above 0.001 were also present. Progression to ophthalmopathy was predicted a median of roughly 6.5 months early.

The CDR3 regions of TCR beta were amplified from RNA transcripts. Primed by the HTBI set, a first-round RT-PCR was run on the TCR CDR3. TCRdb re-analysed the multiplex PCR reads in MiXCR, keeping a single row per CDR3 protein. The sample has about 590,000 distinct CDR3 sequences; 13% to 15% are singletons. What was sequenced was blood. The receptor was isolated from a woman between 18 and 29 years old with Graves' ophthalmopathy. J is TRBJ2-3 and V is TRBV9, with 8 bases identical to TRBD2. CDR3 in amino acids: CASSVKGNSGIPDTQYF. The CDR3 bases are TGTGCCAGCAGCGTAAAGGGAAATAGCGGGATTCCAGATACGCAGTATTTT.